This TCR beta chain was retrieved from a study of T cell repertoires in cytomegalovirus infection. TCRdb analysed the reads with MiXCR anew, one entry per CDR3 protein. The table includes 200,000 to 250,000 distinct CDR3 sequences, over 20% detected once. From germline, CDR1 is SGHAT and CDR2 FQNNGV. V shed 4 bases and J 1 base; nucleotides not matched to a gene: 3. CDR3 size: 16 residues. The receptor comes from a human donor in good health (CMV status not recorded). Some clones in this sample may be carry-over from other donors' samples. The genes are TRBV11-2 and TRBJ2-2, with 10 bases lining up with TRBD2. Sequenced sample: CD8+ T cells from PBMCs. The CDR3 here is CASSSLAGVNTGELFF. The DNA of the CDR3 is TGTGCCAGCAGCTCCCTAGCGGGGGTGAACACCGGGGAGCTGTTTTTT.